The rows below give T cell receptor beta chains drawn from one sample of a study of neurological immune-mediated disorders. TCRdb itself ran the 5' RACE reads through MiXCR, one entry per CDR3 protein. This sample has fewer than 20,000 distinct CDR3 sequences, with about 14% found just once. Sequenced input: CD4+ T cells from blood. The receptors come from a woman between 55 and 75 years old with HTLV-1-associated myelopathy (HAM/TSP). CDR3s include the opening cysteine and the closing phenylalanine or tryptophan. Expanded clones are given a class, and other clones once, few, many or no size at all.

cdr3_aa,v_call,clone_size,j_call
CSARDTSNEQFF,TRBV20-1,large,TRBJ2-1
CSVRGTEPFADQETQYF,TRBV29-1,many,TRBJ2-5
CASSLHPTSGFYNEQFF,TRBV5-1,-,TRBJ2-1
CSSRWGYTEAFF,TRBV20-1,-,TRBJ1-1
CASSPRSPSYEQYF,TRBV9,many,TRBJ2-7
CASSYSGLAGPPNEQFF,TRBV6-5,many,TRBJ2-1
CSARTRTSGAHNEQFF,TRBV20-1,many,TRBJ2-1
CSVEVSGGLSGANVLTF,TRBV29-1,many,TRBJ2-6
CASSQGEGAGDREQFF,TRBV4-2,medium-sized,TRBJ2-1
CASSLSGTNTEAFF,TRBV28,-,TRBJ1-1
CASSLHPYEQYF,TRBV7-6,many,TRBJ2-7
CASSPPWGAYGYTF,TRBV3-1,many,TRBJ1-2
CASDRGRRDTQYF,TRBV6-2/TRBV6-3,many,TRBJ2-3
CASSPTTLGPQETQYF,TRBV11-2,many,TRBJ2-5
CASNQGWAGNYGYTF,TRBV4-3,many,TRBJ1-2
CASSPSRDRGNQPQHF,TRBV19,-,TRBJ1-5
CASMSLTGELFF,TRBV27,many,TRBJ2-2
CSARRGGRVIGTDTQYF,TRBV20-1,many,TRBJ2-3
CASSQGLAGPYEQYF,TRBV3-1,many,TRBJ2-7
CASTRGGASDTQYF,TRBV7-9,many,TRBJ2-3
CASSEVRGGTEAFF,TRBV5-1,many,TRBJ1-1
CASSFYICSARGQAGTEAFF,TRBV11-3,-,TRBJ1-1
CASSPTGGKQYF,TRBV4-3,many,TRBJ2-3
CASSHIYGGGTGELFF,TRBV3-1,many,TRBJ2-2
CASSQEGSGIQPQHF,TRBV3-1,many,TRBJ1-5
CTSSYGAQNTEAFF,TRBV5-1,-,TRBJ1-1
CASTLRGAGGRYEQYF,TRBV12-3/TRBV12-4,many,TRBJ2-7
CASIHGLGTGANVLTF,TRBV14,once,TRBJ2-6
CAISERTGGLGYTF,TRBV10-3,many,TRBJ1-2
CASKTRANTEAFF,TRBV28,many,TRBJ1-1
CASSDGREQFF,TRBV7-9,many,TRBJ2-1
CASSEGQGDSQPQNF,TRBV6-1,-,TRBJ1-5
CTSSPRTRETQYF,TRBV7-8,many,TRBJ2-5
CASSPLRGRSQPQHF,TRBV6-2/TRBV6-3,many,TRBJ1-5
CASSLGREGRETQYF,TRBV5-1,many,TRBJ2-5
CASSFGGGGVDTQYF,TRBV7-2,-,TRBJ2-3
CASSLALAQETQYF,TRBV5-6,many,TRBJ2-5
CASIRQGSYNEQFF,TRBV12-3/TRBV12-4,many,TRBJ2-1
CANSDRLNSPLHF,TRBV5-1,-,TRBJ1-6
CSASTIAGGYNEQFF,TRBV20-1,many,TRBJ2-1
CSARQNSYEQYF,TRBV20-1,many,TRBJ2-7
CSARGSTGEYYGYTF,TRBV20-1,many,TRBJ1-2
CASSLGQGSWAFF,TRBV5-6,many,TRBJ1-1
CASGLKSGSRSEQYF,TRBV5-6,-,TRBJ2-7
CASSSLRGDTQYF,TRBV7-2,many,TRBJ2-3
CASTAKQFSGTLSGNTIYF,TRBV21-1,many,TRBJ1-3
CASSLEVLGGYTF,TRBV7-9,many,TRBJ1-2
CASNLAGEGTGELFF,TRBV3-1,many,TRBJ2-2
CASSPATSYNEQFF,TRBV5-1,many,TRBJ2-1
CSAPRATGLNTEAFF,TRBV20-1,many,TRBJ1-1
CASSTTVNTEAFF,TRBV5-6,many,TRBJ1-1
CASKQGTGSGELFF,TRBV5-1,many,TRBJ2-2
CASKGALYEQYF,TRBV10-1,many,TRBJ2-7
CASSLRTSGGSYEQYF,TRBV5-1,-,TRBJ2-7
CASSLALPGTEAFF,TRBV5-1,many,TRBJ1-1
CASSPTVGSPLHF,TRBV7-6,few,TRBJ1-6
CASSSGTGGLNEKLFF,TRBV5-1,many,TRBJ1-4
CASSPFSCFADPLDYEQYF,TRBV12-3/TRBV12-4,-,TRBJ2-7
CASSPMRQGQPQHF,TRBV18,many,TRBJ1-5
CASSSSGRHTVSYNEQFF,TRBV28,many,TRBJ2-1